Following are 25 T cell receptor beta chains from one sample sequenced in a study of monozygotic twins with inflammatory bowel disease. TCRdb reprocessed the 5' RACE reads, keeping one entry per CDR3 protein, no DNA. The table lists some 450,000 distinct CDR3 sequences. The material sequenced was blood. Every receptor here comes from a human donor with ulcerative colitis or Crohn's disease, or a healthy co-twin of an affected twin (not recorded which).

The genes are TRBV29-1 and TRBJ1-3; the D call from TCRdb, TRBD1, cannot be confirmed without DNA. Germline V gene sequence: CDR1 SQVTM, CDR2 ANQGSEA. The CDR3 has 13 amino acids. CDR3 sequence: CSVLGTGGNTIYF.

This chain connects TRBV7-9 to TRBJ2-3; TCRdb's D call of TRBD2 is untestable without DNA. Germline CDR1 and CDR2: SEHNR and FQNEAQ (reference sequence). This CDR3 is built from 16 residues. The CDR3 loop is CAQPLAGGPGTDTQYF. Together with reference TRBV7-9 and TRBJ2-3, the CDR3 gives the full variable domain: DTGVSQNPRHKITKRGQNVTFRCDPISEHNRLYWYRQTLGQGPEFLTYFQNEAQLEKSRLLSDRFSAERPKGSFSTLEIQRTEQGDSAMYLCAQPLAGGPGTDTQYFGPGTRLTVL.

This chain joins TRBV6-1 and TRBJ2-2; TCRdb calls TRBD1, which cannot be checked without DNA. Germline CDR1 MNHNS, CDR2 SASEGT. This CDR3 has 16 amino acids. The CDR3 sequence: CASTPLGQTITRELFF.

This CDR3 reads CASSPPPGSGTEAFF. The genes are TRBV18 and TRBJ1-1; no DNA is available, so the TRBD1 call from TCRdb remains unchecked. CDR3 size: 15 residues. Germline values: CDR1 KGHSH, CDR2 LQKENI. Combining the CDR3 with reference TRBV18 and TRBJ1-1 gives the whole variable domain NAGVMQNPRHLVRRRGQEARLRCSPMKGHSHVYWYRQLPEEGLKFMVYLQKENIIDESGMPKERFSAEFPKEGPSILRIQQVVRGDSAAYFCASSPPPGSGTEAFFGQGTRLTVV.

CDR3 protein: CSAQSGRAVTGELFF. The chain couples TRBV20-1 to TRBJ2-2; TCRdb returns TRBD2, unconfirmable since there is no DNA. Germline CDR1 DFQATT, CDR2 SNEGSKA (reference sequence). The CDR3 extends over 15 amino acids.

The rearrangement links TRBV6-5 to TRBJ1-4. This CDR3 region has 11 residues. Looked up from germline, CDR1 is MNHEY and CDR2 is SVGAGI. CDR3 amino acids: CASRDGEKLFF.

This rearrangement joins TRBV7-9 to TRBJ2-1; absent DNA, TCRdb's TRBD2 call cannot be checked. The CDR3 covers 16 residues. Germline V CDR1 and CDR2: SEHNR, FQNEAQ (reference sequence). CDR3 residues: CASSLGGLGRVDEQFF.

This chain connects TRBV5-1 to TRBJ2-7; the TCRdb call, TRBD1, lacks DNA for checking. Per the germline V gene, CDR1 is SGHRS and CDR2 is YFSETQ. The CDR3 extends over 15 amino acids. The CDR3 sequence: CASSFDGGGIYEQYF.

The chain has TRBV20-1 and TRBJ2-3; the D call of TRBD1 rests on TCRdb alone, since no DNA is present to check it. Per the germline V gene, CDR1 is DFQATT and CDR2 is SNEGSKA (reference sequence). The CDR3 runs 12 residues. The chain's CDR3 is CSAAGGTDTQYF.

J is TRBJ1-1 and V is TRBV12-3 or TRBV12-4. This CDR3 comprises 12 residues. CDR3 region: CASRRLNTEAFF.

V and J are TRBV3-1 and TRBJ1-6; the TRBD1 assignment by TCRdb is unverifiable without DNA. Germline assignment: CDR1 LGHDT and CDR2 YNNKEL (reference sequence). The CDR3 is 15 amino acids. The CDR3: CASSQPGQGGSPLHF.

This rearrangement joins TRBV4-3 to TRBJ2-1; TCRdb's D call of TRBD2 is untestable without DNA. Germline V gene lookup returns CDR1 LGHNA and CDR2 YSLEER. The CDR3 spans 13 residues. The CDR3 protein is CASSRWGGGEQFF.

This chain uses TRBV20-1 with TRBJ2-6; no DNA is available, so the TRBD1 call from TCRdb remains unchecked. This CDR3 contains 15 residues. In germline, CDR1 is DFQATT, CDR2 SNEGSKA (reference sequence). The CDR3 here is CSANQGARGANVLTF.

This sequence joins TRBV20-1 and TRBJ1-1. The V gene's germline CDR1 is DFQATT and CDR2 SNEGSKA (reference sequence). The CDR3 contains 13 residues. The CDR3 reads CSARVSANTEAFF.

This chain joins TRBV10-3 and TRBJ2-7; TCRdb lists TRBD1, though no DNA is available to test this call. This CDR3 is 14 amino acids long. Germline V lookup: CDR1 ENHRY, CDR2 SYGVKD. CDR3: CAISVGGSSYEQYF.

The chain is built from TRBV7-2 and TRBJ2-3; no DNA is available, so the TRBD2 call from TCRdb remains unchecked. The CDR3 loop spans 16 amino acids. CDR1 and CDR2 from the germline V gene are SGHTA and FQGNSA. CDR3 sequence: CASSSRGLASLDTQYF. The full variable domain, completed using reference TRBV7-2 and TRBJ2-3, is GAGVSQSPSNKVTEKGKDVELRCDPISGHTALYWYRQSLGQGLEFLIYFQGNSAPDKSGLPSDRFSAERTGGSVSTLTIQRTQQEDSAVYLCASSSRGLASLDTQYFGPGTRLTVL.

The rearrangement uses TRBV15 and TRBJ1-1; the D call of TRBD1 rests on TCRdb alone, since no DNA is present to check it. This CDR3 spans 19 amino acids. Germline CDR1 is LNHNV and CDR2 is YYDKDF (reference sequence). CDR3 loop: CATSRGRTEPGLMNTEAFF.

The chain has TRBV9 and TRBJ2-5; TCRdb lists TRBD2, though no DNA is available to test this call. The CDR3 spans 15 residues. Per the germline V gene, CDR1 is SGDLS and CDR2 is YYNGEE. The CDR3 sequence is CASSPGTAPGETQYF.

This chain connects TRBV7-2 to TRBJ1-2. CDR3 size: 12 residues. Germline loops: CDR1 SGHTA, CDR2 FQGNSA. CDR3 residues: CASSPFGDGYTF.

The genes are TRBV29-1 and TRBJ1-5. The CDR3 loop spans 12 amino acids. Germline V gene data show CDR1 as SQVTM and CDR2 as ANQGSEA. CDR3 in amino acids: CSVRSSNQPQHF.

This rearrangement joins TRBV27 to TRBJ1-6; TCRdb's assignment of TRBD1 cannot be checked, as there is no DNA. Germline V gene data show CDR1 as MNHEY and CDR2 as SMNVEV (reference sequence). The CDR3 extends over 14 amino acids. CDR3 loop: CASSFGQGLSPLHF.

The CDR3 reads CSVAGASGTPYEQYF. The chain couples TRBV29-1 to TRBJ2-7; TCRdb indicates TRBD2, and absent DNA this call remains unverified. Germline CDR1 reads SQVTM; CDR2 reads ANQGSEA. CDR3 length: 15 residues.

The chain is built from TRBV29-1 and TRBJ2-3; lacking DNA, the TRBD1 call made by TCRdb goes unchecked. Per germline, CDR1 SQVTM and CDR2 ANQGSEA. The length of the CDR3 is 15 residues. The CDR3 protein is CSVVEGRGSTDTQYF.

The CDR3 loop reads CASSTRAADTEAFF. The chain uses TRBV6-2 or TRBV6-3 and TRBJ1-1. The germline gives CDR1 MNHEY, CDR2 SVGEGT. The CDR3 length is 14 residues.

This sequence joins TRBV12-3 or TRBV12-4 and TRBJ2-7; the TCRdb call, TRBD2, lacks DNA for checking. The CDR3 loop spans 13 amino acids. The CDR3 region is CASNSGINYEQYF.